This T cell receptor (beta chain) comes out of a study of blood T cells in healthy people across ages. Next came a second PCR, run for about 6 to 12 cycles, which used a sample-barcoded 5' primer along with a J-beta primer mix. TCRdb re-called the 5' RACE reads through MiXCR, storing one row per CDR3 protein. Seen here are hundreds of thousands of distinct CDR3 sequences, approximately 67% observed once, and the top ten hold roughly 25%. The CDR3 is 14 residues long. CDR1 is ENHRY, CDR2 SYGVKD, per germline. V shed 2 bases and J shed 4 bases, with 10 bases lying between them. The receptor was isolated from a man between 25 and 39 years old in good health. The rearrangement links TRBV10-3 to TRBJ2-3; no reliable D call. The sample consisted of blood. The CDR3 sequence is CAISEHATSDTQYF. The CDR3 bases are TGTGCCATCAGTGAGCACGCGACTTCAGATACGCAGTATTTT.